A selection of T cell receptor beta chains follows, all from one sample in a study of shared clonotypes between healthy human individuals. Some clones are missing from TCRdb's copy, which holds only in-frame ones; the method was immunoSEQ multiplex PCR. The sample shows more than 2 million clones, 85% to 95% of them seen only once. Material for sequencing was naive CD8+ T cells sorted from blood. The receptors were sampled from a young man in good health. Both conserved end residues are part of each CDR3. The order of the fields is D gene, J gene, V gene, clone size, CDR3 DNA, CDR3 protein. A D gene is named only where the DNA matches it firmly. A clone size is listed for some rows: how often the clone was seen (once, few, many), or a class if it is expanded.

d_gene: NA; j_gene: TRBJ1-5; v_gene: TRBV13; abundance: once; CDR3nt: TGTGCCAGCAGCCTTGGCCGGGGCCAGCCCCAGCATTTT; CDR3aa: CASSLGRGQPQHF
d_gene: NA; j_gene: TRBJ2-5; v_gene: TRBV29-1; abundance: NA; CDR3nt: TGCAGCGTTGAAATACGGGAAATTAGGGAGACCCAGTACTTC; CDR3aa: CSVEIREIRETQYF
d_gene: NA; j_gene: TRBJ1-2; v_gene: TRBV6-6; abundance: NA; CDR3nt: TGTGCCAGCAGTTACTCAGCCCCAGATTATAACTATGGCTACACCTTC; CDR3aa: CASSYSAPDYNYGYTF
d_gene: NA; j_gene: TRBJ2-2; v_gene: TRBV7-9; abundance: NA; CDR3nt: TGTGCCGCTGTCGGAGGGGAAACCGGGGAGCTGTTTTTT; CDR3aa: CAAVGGETGELFF
d_gene: NA; j_gene: TRBJ2-1; v_gene: TRBV6-5; abundance: NA; CDR3nt: TGTGCCAGCAGTAATTCCCTTGAGCAGTTCTTC; CDR3aa: CASSNSLEQFF
d_gene: NA; j_gene: TRBJ2-5; v_gene: TRBV4-1; abundance: NA; CDR3nt: TGCGCCAGCAGCCGGCAACAGGGCCCCCAAGAGACCCAGTACTTC; CDR3aa: CASSRQQGPQETQYF
d_gene: NA; j_gene: TRBJ2-2; v_gene: TRBV27; abundance: NA; CDR3nt: TGTGCCAGCCGTTCACAAACAGTGGGTCCCGGGGAGCTGTTTTTT; CDR3aa: CASRSQTVGPGELFF
d_gene: NA; j_gene: TRBJ2-1; v_gene: TRBV29-1; abundance: NA; CDR3nt: TGCAGCGCGGAGGCCCACAATGAGCAGTTCTTC; CDR3aa: CSAEAHNEQFF
d_gene: NA; j_gene: TRBJ1-6; v_gene: TRBV5-1; abundance: NA; CDR3nt: TGCGCCAGCAGCGGGGAGTCCTATAATTCACCCCTCCACTTT; CDR3aa: CASSGESYNSPLHF
d_gene: TRBD1; j_gene: TRBJ2-2; v_gene: TRBV5-1; abundance: once; CDR3nt: TGCGCCAGCAGCTTGAAGTCATTCGTCGGGGACAGTAACACCGGGGAGCTGTTTTTT; CDR3aa: CASSLKSFVGDSNTGELFF
d_gene: TRBD2; j_gene: TRBJ2-2; v_gene: TRBV10-3; abundance: NA; CDR3nt: TGTGCCATCGGGACTAGCGGAGGGACCGGGGAGCTGTTTTTT; CDR3aa: CAIGTSGGTGELFF
d_gene: NA; j_gene: TRBJ1-1; v_gene: TRBV9; abundance: NA; CDR3nt: TGTGCCAGCAGCCAAAGCGGGGGTGGGACTGAAGCTTTCTTT; CDR3aa: CASSQSGGGTEAFF
d_gene: TRBD1; j_gene: TRBJ2-3; v_gene: TRBV7-2; abundance: NA; CDR3nt: TGTGCCAGCAGCTTATCTGGGGACAGGGCAGATACGCAGTATTTT; CDR3aa: CASSLSGDRADTQYF
d_gene: NA; j_gene: TRBJ2-7; v_gene: TRBV28; abundance: NA; CDR3nt: TGTGCCAGCAGTCCGCATTGGCCCTACTACGAGCAGTACTTC; CDR3aa: CASSPHWPYYEQYF
d_gene: NA; j_gene: TRBJ2-7; v_gene: TRBV27; abundance: NA; CDR3nt: TGTGCCAGCAGTCCCCTGGGATACGAGCAGTACTTC; CDR3aa: CASSPLGYEQYF
d_gene: NA; j_gene: TRBJ2-3; v_gene: TRBV13; abundance: NA; CDR3nt: TGTGCCAGCAGCCCGAACAGCACAGATACGCAGTATTTT; CDR3aa: CASSPNSTDTQYF
d_gene: NA; j_gene: TRBJ2-3; v_gene: TRBV7-9; abundance: NA; CDR3nt: TGTGCCAGCAGCCGTGAGGGGGGGACCACAGATACGCAGTATTTT; CDR3aa: CASSREGGTTDTQYF
d_gene: TRBD2; j_gene: TRBJ2-5; v_gene: TRBV29-1; abundance: NA; CDR3nt: TGCAGCGTTGAAGGTATCCCTAGCGGGAGTTTACAAGAGACCCAGTACTTC; CDR3aa: CSVEGIPSGSLQETQYF
d_gene: NA; j_gene: TRBJ2-3; v_gene: TRBV7-9; abundance: NA; CDR3nt: TGTGCCAGCAGCTCTCTCGGGGCTAGCACAGATACGCAGTATTTT; CDR3aa: CASSSLGASTDTQYF
d_gene: NA; j_gene: TRBJ1-1; v_gene: TRBV28; abundance: NA; CDR3nt: TGTGCCAGCAGTTTTGGATCGAACACTGAAGCTTTCTTT; CDR3aa: CASSFGSNTEAFF
d_gene: TRBD1; j_gene: TRBJ1-1; v_gene: TRBV6-1; abundance: NA; CDR3nt: TGTGCCAGCAGCTCCGGGACAGCAAACACTGAAGCTTTCTTT; CDR3aa: CASSSGTANTEAFF
d_gene: NA; j_gene: TRBJ2-7; v_gene: TRBV27; abundance: NA; CDR3nt: TGTGCCAGCAGGGACGTGGGCATCTCCTACGAGCAGTACTTC; CDR3aa: CASRDVGISYEQYF
d_gene: NA; j_gene: TRBJ2-7; v_gene: TRBV10-2; abundance: NA; CDR3nt: TGCGCCAGCAACCCCCACCCAACAGGGTCCTACGAGCAGTACTTC; CDR3aa: CASNPHPTGSYEQYF
d_gene: TRBD2; j_gene: TRBJ2-7; v_gene: TRBV11-2; abundance: NA; CDR3nt: TGTGCCAGCAGCTTAGAGGGACTAGCGGAGTCATACGAGCAGTACTTC; CDR3aa: CASSLEGLAESYEQYF
d_gene: TRBD1; j_gene: TRBJ2-7; v_gene: TRBV13; abundance: NA; CDR3nt: TGTGCCAGCAGCTTGGCAGGGGGCTACTACGAGCAGTACTTC; CDR3aa: CASSLAGGYYEQYF
d_gene: TRBD1; j_gene: TRBJ2-3; v_gene: TRBV7-9; abundance: NA; CDR3nt: TGTGCCAGCAGCTTAGGAGGAGAGGGGGCTTTCACAGATACGCAGTATTTT; CDR3aa: CASSLGGEGAFTDTQYF
d_gene: NA; j_gene: TRBJ2-7; v_gene: TRBV19; abundance: once; CDR3nt: TGTGCCAGTAGTATAGATTTGGAGGGTGAGGGTTCCTACGAGCAGTACTTC; CDR3aa: CASSIDLEGEGSYEQYF
d_gene: NA; j_gene: TRBJ2-2; v_gene: TRBV7-6; abundance: NA; CDR3nt: TGTGCCAGCAGCCCGGGACTCTACATGGTGCTGTTTTTT; CDR3aa: CASSPGLYMVLFF
d_gene: NA; j_gene: TRBJ1-1; v_gene: TRBV7-6; abundance: once; CDR3nt: TGTGCCAGCAGTCCTATCACTGAAGCTTTCTTT; CDR3aa: CASSPITEAFF
d_gene: NA; j_gene: TRBJ2-7; v_gene: TRBV4-1; abundance: NA; CDR3nt: TGCGCCAGCAGCCCTCCAGTGGACTCCTACGAGCAGTACTTC; CDR3aa: CASSPPVDSYEQYF
d_gene: NA; j_gene: TRBJ2-1; v_gene: TRBV27; abundance: NA; CDR3nt: TGTGCCAGCGGGACCCAAGGGTACAATGAGCAGTTCTTC; CDR3aa: CASGTQGYNEQFF
d_gene: NA; j_gene: TRBJ2-5; v_gene: TRBV5-1; abundance: NA; CDR3nt: TGCGCCAGCAGTACTTTGGGGGAGACCCAGTACTTC; CDR3aa: CASSTLGETQYF
d_gene: NA; j_gene: TRBJ2-6; v_gene: TRBV30; abundance: NA; CDR3nt: TGTGCCTGGAGTATGGGATCTGGGGCCAACGTCCTGACTTTC; CDR3aa: CAWSMGSGANVLTF
d_gene: NA; j_gene: TRBJ2-7; v_gene: TRBV6-6; abundance: once; CDR3nt: TGTGCCAGCAGTTACTCGGGCCACTCCTACGAGCAGTACTTC; CDR3aa: CASSYSGHSYEQYF
d_gene: NA; j_gene: TRBJ2-7; v_gene: TRBV27; abundance: NA; CDR3nt: TGTGCCAGCAAGGGAGGGGACAGAACCGAGCAGTACTTC; CDR3aa: CASKGGDRTEQYF
d_gene: NA; j_gene: TRBJ2-7; v_gene: TRBV29-1; abundance: NA; CDR3nt: TGCAGCGTTGATGGGAAGAGCCCCTACGAGCAGTACTTC; CDR3aa: CSVDGKSPYEQYF
d_gene: TRBD1; j_gene: TRBJ1-4; v_gene: TRBV9; abundance: NA; CDR3nt: TGTGCCAGCAGGAAAGAGGTAGGGGGCGAAGAAAAACTGTTTTTT; CDR3aa: CASRKEVGGEEKLFF
d_gene: NA; j_gene: TRBJ2-1; v_gene: TRBV7-8; abundance: NA; CDR3nt: TGTGCCAGCAGCTTAAGACAGGCCAGCTCCTACAATGAGCAGTTCTTC; CDR3aa: CASSLRQASSYNEQFF
d_gene: TRBD1; j_gene: TRBJ1-2; v_gene: TRBV25-1; abundance: NA; CDR3nt: TGTGCCAGCAGTGAATACGGGACAGGGGGCTATGGCTACACCTTC; CDR3aa: CASSEYGTGGYGYTF
d_gene: NA; j_gene: TRBJ1-1; v_gene: TRBV6-5; abundance: NA; CDR3nt: TGTGCCAGCAGTCCGAACAGGGAGAAGGACACTGAAGCTTTCTTT; CDR3aa: CASSPNREKDTEAFF
d_gene: NA; j_gene: TRBJ2-2; v_gene: TRBV7-2; abundance: NA; CDR3nt: TGTGCCAGCAGCCAAACTCCCGGGACGCCGGGAACCGGGGAGCTGTTTTTT; CDR3aa: CASSQTPGTPGTGELFF
d_gene: NA; j_gene: TRBJ2-7; v_gene: TRBV9; abundance: NA; CDR3nt: TGTGCCAGCAGCGTCTCGGAGGGCTACGAGCAGTACTTC; CDR3aa: CASSVSEGYEQYF
d_gene: NA; j_gene: TRBJ1-2; v_gene: TRBV19; abundance: NA; CDR3nt: TGTGCCAGTACCTCGTTCCCGGAGACGGTGGACTATGGCTACACCTTC; CDR3aa: CASTSFPETVDYGYTF
d_gene: TRBD1; j_gene: TRBJ1-2; v_gene: TRBV27; abundance: NA; CDR3nt: TGTGCCAGCAGTCCAGGGGGCTCTAACTATGGCTACACCTTC; CDR3aa: CASSPGGSNYGYTF
d_gene: NA; j_gene: TRBJ2-3; v_gene: TRBV6-5; abundance: NA; CDR3nt: TGTGCCAGCACCCATATGGAGGGTCCCCTAGATACGCAGTATTTT; CDR3aa: CASTHMEGPLDTQYF
d_gene: NA; j_gene: TRBJ2-7; v_gene: TRBV4-3; abundance: once; CDR3nt: TGCGCCAGCAGCCAAGGTTTCGGGAGCAACCACGAGCAGTACTTC; CDR3aa: CASSQGFGSNHEQYF
d_gene: NA; j_gene: TRBJ1-1; v_gene: TRBV7-9; abundance: NA; CDR3nt: TGTGCCAGCAGCCTGGTGGGGAAACTCACTGAAGCTTTCTTT; CDR3aa: CASSLVGKLTEAFF
d_gene: NA; j_gene: TRBJ2-1; v_gene: TRBV21-1; abundance: NA; CDR3nt: TGTGCCAGCAGCTCGGGGGGCACGGGACTGCGCAATGAGCAGTTCTTC; CDR3aa: CASSSGGTGLRNEQFF
d_gene: NA; j_gene: TRBJ2-1; v_gene: TRBV6-6; abundance: NA; CDR3nt: TGTGCCAGCAGTTACTCGAGCGATGAGCAGTTCTTC; CDR3aa: CASSYSSDEQFF
d_gene: NA; j_gene: TRBJ2-2; v_gene: TRBV5-6; abundance: NA; CDR3nt: TGTGCCAGCAGCTCCATCAACACCGGGGAGCTGTTTTTT; CDR3aa: CASSSINTGELFF
d_gene: NA; j_gene: TRBJ2-7; v_gene: TRBV19; abundance: NA; CDR3nt: TGTGCCAGTACCTCCGACAACTCCTACGAGCAGTACTTC; CDR3aa: CASTSDNSYEQYF
d_gene: NA; j_gene: TRBJ1-2; v_gene: TRBV7-6; abundance: NA; CDR3nt: TGTGCCAGCAGCTTAGGTGGTGGCTATGGCTACACCTTC; CDR3aa: CASSLGGGYGYTF